These 26 T cell receptor beta chains originate from one sample sequenced in a study of Graves' ophthalmopathy and Graves' hyperthyroidism. Amplifying from RNA transcripts, the study obtained TCR beta CDR3 regions. The library came from an HTBI-primed first-round RT-PCR and a second-round multiplex PCR. MiXCR was run by TCRdb on the multiplex PCR reads, yielding one entry per CDR3 protein. The sample lists roughly 610,000 distinct CDR3 sequences; 22% were seen once. Sequencing was performed on peripheral blood. These receptors were obtained from a woman between 18 and 30 years old with stable Graves' hyperthyroidism. Some clones in this sample may be carry-over from other donors' samples.

This sequence joins TRBV12-3 or TRBV12-4 and TRBJ1-1, with D unresolved. The CDR3 sequence is 14 residues long. The germline V and J ends were trimmed by 4 bases and 2 bases, with 11 bases remaining between them. The CDR3 region has the DNA TGTGCCAGCAGTTACTTGAACGCAAACACTGAAGCTTTCTTT. Encoded protein: CASSYLNANTEAFF.

The CDR3 region has the DNA TGTGCCACCAGCAGGGATCACCAGCCCCAGCATTTT. This sequence encodes CATSRDHQPQHF. V gene TRBV15 combines with J gene TRBJ1-5; D remains ambiguous. The CDR3 sequence is 12 residues long. V was shortened by 3 bases and J by 7 bases, with 7 bases between the two germline ends. The germline V gene encodes CDR1 LNHNV and CDR2 YYDKDF (reference sequence).

In this sample, this clonotype turned up a few times. The J gene is TRBJ2-5, the V gene TRBV12-3 or TRBV12-4; D gene ambiguous. V lost 5 bases, J lost 1 base, and 11 bases lay in between. The CDR3 loop spans 14 amino acids. The CDR3 DNA follows: TGTGCCAGCAGTCCCCAATCGACCCAAGAGACCCAGTACTTC. Its protein product is CASSPQSTQETQYF.

This clonotype was picked up many times. Here the CDR3 DNA reads TGTGCCAGCAGCCCCGGGAAGAACACTGAAGCTTTCTTT. Encoded protein: CASSPGKNTEAFF. The chain combines TRBV7-6 with TRBJ1-1; unclear D gene. V lost 5 bases, J lost 1 base, and 8 bases lay in between. The CDR3 has 13 amino acids. The germline V gene encodes CDR1 SGHVS and CDR2 FNYEAQ.

The table lists this clonotype with many counts. This chain connects TRBV20-1 to TRBJ1-1; TRBD1 might be the D (5 bases). The CDR3 has 19 amino acids. V was cut by 1 base and J by 0 bases, with 24 bases left in between. CDR1 and CDR2 from the germline V gene are DFQATT and SNEGSKA (reference sequence). The chain's CDR3 is CSARVFRSRGARMNTEAFF. CDR3 sequence (DNA): TGCAGTGCTAGAGTATTCAGATCGAGGGGAGCGAGGATGAACACTGAAGCTTTCTTT.

Comments on this clonotype: It may be a read error: a sequence one base away is much more abundant. The V gene is TRBV30, the J gene TRBJ1-2; no clear D gene. The CDR3 is made up of 13 amino acids. CDR1 and CDR2 (germline): GTSNPN, SVGIG (reference sequence). In DNA form, the CDR3 reads TGTGTCTGGAGTACACCCTTAGGGTATGGCTACACCTTC. Translation: CVWSTPLGYGYTF.

This clonotype was recorded many times. CDR3: CASTRMGAETQYF. The CDR3 nucleotides are TGTGCCAGCACTCGGATGGGGGCTGAGACCCAGTACTTC. The gene calls are TRBV12-3 or TRBV12-4 and TRBJ2-5; a possible D gene is TRBD1 (6 bases). CDR3 length: 13 amino acids. V was shortened by 7 bases and J by 5 bases, with 14 bases between the two germline ends.

This clonotype was observed many times. The J gene is TRBJ2-5, the V gene TRBV7-6, with D possibly matching TRBD1 (7 bases). CDR3 size: 15 residues. V shed 1 base and J shed 5 bases, with 14 bases lying between them. The germline V gene encodes CDR1 SGHVS and CDR2 FNYEAQ. CDR3 nucleotide sequence: TGTGCCAGCAGCTTAGTGGACAGGCGGGGCGAGACCCAGTACTTC. Encoded protein: CASSLVDRRGETQYF.

This clonotype was seen repeatedly, ten times or more. V and J are TRBV19 and TRBJ1-5; the D gene is possibly TRBD1 (6 bases). Trimming removed 4 bases from V and 2 bases from J, with 9 bases in between. The CDR3 is 14 residues long. Per the germline V gene, CDR1 is LNHDA and CDR2 is SQIVND (reference sequence). The CDR3 DNA sequence: TGTGCCAGTAGTAAAAGACAGGGCAATCAGCCCCAGCATTTT. It is translated as CASSKRQGNQPQHF.

This clonotype was observed a few times. The gene calls are TRBV3-1 and TRBJ2-5, with 8 bases matching TRBD2. The V segment lost 1 base and the J segment 4 bases; nucleotides outside the gene matches: 5. From germline, CDR1 is LGHDT and CDR2 YNNKEL (reference sequence). This CDR3 is 15 amino acids long. As DNA, the CDR3 is TGTGCCAGCAGCCAAGCGGCGGGGGGTGCAGAGACCCAGTACTTC. Its translation: CASSQAAGGAETQYF.

This clonotype has ten or more counts. V and J are TRBV15 and TRBJ1-2; TRBD1 matches 7 bases. The germline CDR1 and CDR2 sequences are LNHNV and YYDKDF (reference sequence). CDR3 length equals 13 residues. After removal of 4 bases from V and 7 bases from J, the junction contained 6 bases not matched to a gene. CDR3 DNA: TGTGCCACCAGCAAGGACAGGCGGGGTGGCTACACCTTC. Protein sequence: CATSKDRRGGYTF.

This clonotype was seen at least ten times. The V call is TRBV12-3 or TRBV12-4, the J call TRBJ1-1, with D tentatively TRBD1 (6 bases). The CDR3 extends over 14 amino acids. V gave up 6 bases and J gave up 0 bases, with 11 bases separating them. For the CDR3, the DNA is TGTGCCAGCAGGCGAGGACAGATGAACACTGAAGCTTTCTTT. Translating gives CASRRGQMNTEAFF.

This clonotype has more than one count but fewer than ten. The chain employs TRBV6-1 and TRBJ2-7; 7 nucleotides align to TRBD1. This CDR3 is built from 16 residues. The J segment lost 2 bases and the V segment lost 3 bases, leaving 10 bases of the junction unmatched. CDR1 MNHNS and CDR2 SASEGT come from the germline V gene. CDR3 protein: CASSDELGTVTYEQYF. CDR3 nucleotides: TGTGCCAGCAGTGACGAGTTGGGGACAGTCACCTACGAGCAGTACTTC.

This clonotype was found many times. The chain couples TRBV20-1 to TRBJ2-7; D perhaps matches TRBD1 (6 bases). The CDR3 is made up of 14 amino acids. Germline V gene data show CDR1 as DFQATT and CDR2 as SNEGSKA (reference sequence). V lost 0 bases and J lost 0, with 9 bases in between. The CDR3 is CSAREGQNSYEQYF. The CDR3 nucleotides are TGCAGTGCTAGAGAAGGACAGAACTCCTACGAGCAGTACTTC.

The chain employs TRBV12-3 or TRBV12-4 and TRBJ2-3; the match to TRBD2 covers 10 bases. This CDR3 spans 15 amino acids. V lost 6 bases, J lost 5 bases, and 8 bases stayed unmatched. Here the CDR3 DNA reads TGTGCCAGCAGCTCTAGCGGGGGTTCAGGAGATACGCAGTATTTT. The encoded protein is CASSSSGGSGDTQYF.

This clonotype was detected only a few times. The V and J genes are TRBV2 and TRBJ2-2, with a tentative D call TRBD1 (6 bases). The CDR3 has 15 amino acids. CDR1 SNHLY and CDR2 FYNNEI come from the germline V gene. Trimming left V 5 bases short and J 5 bases short, with 15 bases between. The CDR3 here is CASSPDSLGTGELFF. The CDR3 coding sequence is TGTGCCAGCAGTCCGGACAGTCTTGGAACCGGGGAGCTGTTTTTT.

The rearrangement uses TRBV20-1 and TRBJ2-7; D perhaps matches TRBD1 (5 bases). V was pared by 2 bases and J by 2 bases, with 10 bases between. CDR1 and CDR2 (germline): DFQATT, SNEGSKA (reference sequence). The CDR3 spans 13 residues. Written as DNA, the CDR3 is TGCAGTGCTAGACCAGGGATAACCTACGAGCAGTACTTC. Amino acids: CSARPGITYEQYF.

In this sample, this clonotype turned up a few times. CDR3 protein: CASSQEGGQGTSQPQHF. The CDR3 coding sequence is TGCGCCAGCAGCCAAGAAGGAGGGCAGGGGACGAGTCAGCCCCAGCATTTT. The V and J genes are TRBV4-1 and TRBJ1-5, with a possible D match to TRBD1 (6 bases). The CDR3 loop spans 17 amino acids. CDR1 and CDR2 (germline): MGHRA, YSYEKL. V lost 0 bases and J lost 6, with 18 bases in between.

There are many counts of this clonotype. This chain joins TRBV29-1 and TRBJ1-2, with D unclear. The CDR3 runs 12 residues. The V gene lost 7 bases and the J gene lost 0 bases, with 9 bases spanning the gap. Germline V CDR1 and CDR2: SQVTM, ANQGSEA. CDR3 loop: CSGSTSNYGYTF. The CDR3 DNA follows: TGCAGCGGATCAACTTCTAACTATGGCTACACCTTC.

J is TRBJ1-2 and V is TRBV6-1; 7 positions match TRBD1. Looked up from germline, CDR1 is MNHNS and CDR2 is SASEGT. The CDR3 runs 12 residues. Trimming cost V 6 bases and J 8 bases; bases outside gene matches: 6. The CDR3 nucleotides are TGTGCCAGCAGGCCGACAGGGACGGGCTACACCTTC. Protein: CASRPTGTGYTF.

V and J are TRBV28 and TRBJ1-1; D is ambiguous. Trimming left V 8 bases short and J 5 bases short, with 9 bases between. This CDR3 region has 11 residues. Germline V CDR1 and CDR2: MDHEN, SYDVKM. The CDR3 sequence is CASAFRTEAFF. The DNA of the CDR3 is TGTGCCAGCGCCTTCAGAACTGAAGCTTTCTTT.

This clonotype was counted at least ten times. The chain recombines TRBV5-1 with TRBJ2-5; the D gene is possibly TRBD2 (5 bases). Looked up from germline, CDR1 is SGHRS and CDR2 is YFSETQ. The CDR3 contains 14 residues. Trimming stripped 3 bases from V and 1 base from J, with 10 bases between. The CDR3 sequence is CASSSGLPQETQYF. The CDR3 coding sequence is TGCGCCAGCAGCTCCGGACTGCCCCAAGAGACCCAGTACTTC.

V is TRBV6-1 and J is TRBJ2-5, with 12 bases matching TRBD1. Germline CDR1 and CDR2: MNHNS and SASEGT. CDR3 size: 15 residues. The V gene end was trimmed by 4 bases and the J gene end by 6 bases; junction bases not matched to a gene: 6. The CDR3 region is CASSVGTGGVKTQYF. The CDR3 nucleotides read TGTGCCAGCAGTGTAGGGACAGGGGGCGTAAAGACCCAGTACTTC.

This clonotype was recorded at least ten times. V and J are TRBV7-2 and TRBJ2-7; 8 nucleotides agree with TRBD1. Unmatched junction bases numbered 8, after V lost 5 bases and J lost 2 bases. CDR1 SGHTA and CDR2 FQGNSA come from the germline V gene. The CDR3 covers 15 residues. CDR3 residues: CASSKDRVAPYEQYF. CDR3 DNA: TGTGCCAGCAGCAAGGACAGGGTGGCCCCCTACGAGCAGTACTTC.

This clonotype has only one observation. CDR3 in amino acids: CASSYSGQPSDSPLHF. CDR3 nucleotide sequence: TGTGCCAGCAGTTACTCGGGACAGCCCTCGGATTCACCCCTCCACTTT. The V and J genes are TRBV6-5 and TRBJ1-6, with 7 bases that match TRBD1. This CDR3 is 16 amino acids long. V trimming: 0 bases; J trimming: 8 bases; junction bases outside the gene matches: 7. Per germline, CDR1 MNHEY and CDR2 SVGAGI.

This clonotype was detected ten times or more. The chain employs TRBV3-1 and TRBJ2-5; TRBD2 matches at 7 bases. The CDR3 has 15 residues. Germline assignment: CDR1 LGHDT and CDR2 YNNKEL (reference sequence). V lost 1 base and J lost 0; bases outside the gene matches: 2. The CDR3 DNA reads as TGTGCCAGCAGCCAAGGGGGGGGGAACCAAGAGACCCAGTACTTC. It codes for CASSQGGGNQETQYF.